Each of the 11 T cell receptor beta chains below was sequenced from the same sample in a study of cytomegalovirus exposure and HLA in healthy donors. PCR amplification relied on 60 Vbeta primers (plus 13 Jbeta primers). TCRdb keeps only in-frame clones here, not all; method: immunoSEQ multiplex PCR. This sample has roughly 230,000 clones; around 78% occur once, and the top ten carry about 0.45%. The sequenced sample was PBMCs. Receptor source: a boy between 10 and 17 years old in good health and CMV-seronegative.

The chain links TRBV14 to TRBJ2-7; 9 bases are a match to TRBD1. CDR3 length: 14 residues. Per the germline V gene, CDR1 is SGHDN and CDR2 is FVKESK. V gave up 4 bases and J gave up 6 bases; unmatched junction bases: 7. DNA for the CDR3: TGTGCCAGCAGCCCGCGGGACAGGGTTAGCGAGCAGTACTTC. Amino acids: CASSPRDRVSEQYF. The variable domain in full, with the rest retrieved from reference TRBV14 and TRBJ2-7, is EAGVTQFPSHSVIEKGQTVTLRCDPISGHDNLYWYRRVMGKEIKFLLHFVKESKQDESGMPNNRFLAERTGGTYSTLKVQPAELEDSGVYFCASSPRDRVSEQYFGPGTRLTVT.

The DNA for the CDR3 is TGTGCCAGCAGTAGGACAGCTTCCTACGAGCAGTACTTC. This encodes CASSRTASYEQYF. The rearrangement links TRBV6-5 to TRBJ2-7, with D possibly matching TRBD1 (6 bases). Trimming took 5 bases from V and 1 from J, leaving 9 bases between them. This CDR3 contains 13 residues. The germline V gene has CDR1 MNHEY and CDR2 SVGAGI.

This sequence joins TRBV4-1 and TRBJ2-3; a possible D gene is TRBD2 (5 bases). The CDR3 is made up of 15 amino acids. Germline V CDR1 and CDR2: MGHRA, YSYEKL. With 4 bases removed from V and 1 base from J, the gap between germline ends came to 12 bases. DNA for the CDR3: TGCGCCAGCAGCCGACTACCTGCTGGCACAGATACGCAGTATTTT. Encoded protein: CASSRLPAGTDTQYF.

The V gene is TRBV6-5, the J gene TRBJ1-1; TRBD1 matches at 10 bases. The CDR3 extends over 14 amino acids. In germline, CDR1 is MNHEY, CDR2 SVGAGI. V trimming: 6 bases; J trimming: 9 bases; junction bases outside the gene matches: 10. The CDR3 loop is CASSQTEGQGQAFF. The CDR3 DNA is TGTGCCAGCAGCCAAACAGAGGGACAGGGGCAAGCTTTCTTT.

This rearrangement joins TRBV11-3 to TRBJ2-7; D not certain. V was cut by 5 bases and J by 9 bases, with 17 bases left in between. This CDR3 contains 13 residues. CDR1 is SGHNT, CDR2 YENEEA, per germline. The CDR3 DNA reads TGTGCCAGCAGCGGCGGTTCAGCCTTAAGGCAGTACTTC. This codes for CASSGGSALRQYF.

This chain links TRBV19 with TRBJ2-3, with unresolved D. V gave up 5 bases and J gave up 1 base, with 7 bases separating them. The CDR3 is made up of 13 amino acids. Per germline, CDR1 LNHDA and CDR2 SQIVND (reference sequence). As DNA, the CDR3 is TGTGCCAGTAGTTTCCAGGGCACAGATACGCAGTATTTT. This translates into CASSFQGTDTQYF.

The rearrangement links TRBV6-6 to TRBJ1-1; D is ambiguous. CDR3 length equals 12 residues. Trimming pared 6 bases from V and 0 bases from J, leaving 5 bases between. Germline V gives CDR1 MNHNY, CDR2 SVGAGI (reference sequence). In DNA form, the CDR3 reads TGTGCCAGCAGGGGCATGAACACTGAAGCTTTCTTT. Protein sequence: CASRGMNTEAFF.

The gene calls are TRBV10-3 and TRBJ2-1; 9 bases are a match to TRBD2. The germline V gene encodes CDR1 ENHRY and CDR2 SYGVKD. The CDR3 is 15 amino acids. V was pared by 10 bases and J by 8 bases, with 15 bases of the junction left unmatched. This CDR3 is CATSLTAGGPYEQFF. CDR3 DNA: TGTGCCACCTCTTTAACTGCGGGAGGGCCTTATGAGCAGTTCTTC.

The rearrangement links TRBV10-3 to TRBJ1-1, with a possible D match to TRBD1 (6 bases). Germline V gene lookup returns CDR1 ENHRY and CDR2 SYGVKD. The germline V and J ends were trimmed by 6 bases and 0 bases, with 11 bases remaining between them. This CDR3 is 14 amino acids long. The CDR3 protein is CAISAGQLNTEAFF. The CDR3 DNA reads TGTGCCATCAGCGCCGGACAGCTGAACACTGAAGCTTTCTTT.

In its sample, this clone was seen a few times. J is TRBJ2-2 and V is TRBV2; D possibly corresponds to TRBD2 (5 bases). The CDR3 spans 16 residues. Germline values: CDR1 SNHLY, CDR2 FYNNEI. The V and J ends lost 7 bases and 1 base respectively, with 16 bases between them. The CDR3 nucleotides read TGTGCCAGCAACGTGGGGAGCGGAGGGAACACCGGGGAGCTGTTTTTT. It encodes CASNVGSGGNTGELFF.

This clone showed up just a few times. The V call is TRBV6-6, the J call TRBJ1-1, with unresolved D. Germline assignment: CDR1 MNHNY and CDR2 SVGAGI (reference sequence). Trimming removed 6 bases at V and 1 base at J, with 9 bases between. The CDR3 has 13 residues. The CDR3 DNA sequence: TGTGCCAGCAGGTTCTGGCAGAACACTGAAGCTTTCTTT. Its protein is CASRFWQNTEAFF.